The source of this T cell receptor beta chain is a study of shared clonotypes between healthy human individuals. Regarding the study as a whole: Generation of non-shared clonotypes was less probable than generation of clonotypes shared by all four donors.

Germline CDR1 and CDR2: SGDLS and YYNGEE. J gave up 5 bases and V 4 bases, and 6 bases lay outside the gene matches. CDR3 length equals 14 residues. The repertoire was sequenced with immunoSEQ multiplex PCR; TCRdb's copy has only in-frame clones and lacks some. The sample lists fewer than 1.6 million clones, approximately 98.5% occurring once. Points on this clone: Its antigen is not identified.

Sequenced input: naive CD4+ T cells sorted from blood. The subset here: CD45RA+ positively selected. The sequence derives from a man aged 25 to 45 in good health. The J gene is TRBJ2-1, the V gene TRBV9, with 7 bases that match TRBD2. The CDR3 here is CASSPGLTHNEQFF. As DNA, the CDR3 is TGTGCCAGCAGCCCGGGACTAACGCACAATGAGCAGTTCTTC.